The next 9 T cell receptor beta chains were all read from a single sample in a study of Ad26.COV2.S vaccination and SARS-CoV-2 variants. Using immunoSEQ multiplex PCR, the repertoire was profiled, and TCRdb retains in-frame clones only, with some absent. The sample lists some 250,000 clones, 85% to 90% occurring once. Sample treatment: over 15 received Ad26.COV2.S at low or high dose, single or two shots; about 5 received placebo; per-sample allocation not given. Material that was analyzed had been drawn on day 63 after the first vaccine or placebo injection. Sequencing was performed on peripheral blood, taken in a trial of Ad26.COV2.S vaccine versus placebo. The receptors were gathered from a person aged 18-60 years who received the Ad26.COV2.S COVID-19 vaccine or a placebo.

The chain combines TRBV7-2 with TRBJ2-5; 7 bases line up with TRBD1. CDR1 is SGHTA, CDR2 FQGNSA, per germline. The length of the CDR3 is 16 residues. V was pared by 5 bases and J by 2 bases, with 11 bases of the junction left unmatched. The CDR3: CASSPLSARGQETQYF. The DNA for the CDR3 is TGTGCCAGCAGCCCCCTTAGCGCCAGGGGGCAAGAGACCCAGTACTTC. Using reference TRBV7-2 and TRBJ2-5 for the parts outside the CDR3, the full variable domain is GAGVSQSPSNKVTEKGKDVELRCDPISGHTALYWYRQSLGQGLEFLIYFQGNSAPDKSGLPSDRFSAERTGGSVSTLTIQRTQQEDSAVYLCASSPLSARGQETQYFGPGTRLLVL.

The rearrangement uses TRBV5-1 and TRBJ1-6, with 8 positions matching TRBD1. Germline trimming cut 4 bases from V and 4 bases from J; bases unmatched to any gene: 7. Germline V gene lookup returns CDR1 SGHRS and CDR2 YFSETQ. The CDR3 spans 16 residues. In nucleotides, the CDR3 is TGCGCCAGCAGCCTCGGGACAGGAGTTTATAATTCACCCCTCCACTTT. It is translated as CASSLGTGVYNSPLHF.

This chain uses TRBV5-4 with TRBJ1-4; D call uncertain. The V and J ends lost 5 bases and 4 bases respectively, with 12 bases between them. CDR3 length: 14 amino acids. Germline assignment: CDR1 SGHNT and CDR2 YYREEE (reference sequence). The DNA for the CDR3 is TGTGCCAGCAGTCTTCCCGGGCGTAATGAAAAACTGTTTTTT. This codes for CASSLPGRNEKLFF.

The chain couples TRBV5-1 to TRBJ2-7; D call uncertain. The length of the CDR3 is 9 residues. Per germline, CDR1 SGHRS and CDR2 YFSETQ. The V and J ends lost 6 bases and 7 bases respectively, with 5 bases between them. The CDR3 nucleotides are TGCGCCAGCAAGCAAGAGCAGTACTTC. Translated, it gives CASKQEQYF.

J is TRBJ2-7 and V is TRBV6-1, with D tentatively TRBD1 or TRBD2 (5 bases each). Germline loops: CDR1 MNHNS, CDR2 SASEGT. Trimming left V 0 bases short and J 7 bases short, with 10 bases between. This CDR3 has 13 amino acids. The CDR3 is CASSEASGAEQYF. The CDR3 region has the DNA TGTGCCAGCAGTGAAGCGTCCGGGGCGGAGCAGTACTTC.

V usage is TRBV6-5 and J usage is TRBJ2-7; 8 bases are a match to TRBD1. The germline V gene encodes CDR1 MNHEY and CDR2 SVGAGI. This CDR3 has 15 residues. The V gene end was trimmed by 6 bases and the J gene end by 2 bases; junction bases not matched to a gene: 9. In nucleotides, the CDR3 is TGTGCCAGCAGCTGGACAGGGTCGCCACCCTACGAGCAGTACTTC. This gives the protein CASSWTGSPPYEQYF.

This clone has just one count. Here the CDR3 reads CASSVDTGQVNHEQYF. Written as DNA, the CDR3 is TGTGCCAGCAGCGTTGACACGGGACAGGTAAACCACGAGCAGTACTTC. V usage is TRBV2 and J usage is TRBJ2-7; TRBD1 matches 8 bases. Looked up from germline, CDR1 is SNHLY and CDR2 is FYNNEI. V was clipped by 6 bases and J by 5 bases; unmatched bases: 15. The CDR3 contains 16 residues.

This clone occurred a few times. The chain recombines TRBV18 with TRBJ1-5; weak D call: TRBD1 (6 bases). Looked up from germline, CDR1 is KGHSH and CDR2 is LQKENI. Deletions cut 1 base from V and 4 bases from J, with 17 bases between. This CDR3 is 17 amino acids long. CDR3 in DNA: TGTGCCAGCTCACCACGAGGAGGACAGCCCAGTAATCAGCCCCAGCATTTT. Protein: CASSPRGGQPSNQPQHF.

The V gene is TRBV3-1 (or the pseudogene TRBV3-2), the J gene TRBJ2-3, with 11 nucleotides matching TRBD2. Germline CDR1 LGHDT, CDR2 YNNKEL (reference sequence). The CDR3 loop spans 15 amino acids. Trimming cost V 4 bases and J 2 bases; bases outside gene matches: 2. CDR3 sequence (DNA): TGTGCCAGCAGCCTAGCGGGGGGGAACACAGATACGCAGTATTTT. Translating gives CASSLAGGNTDTQYF.